These 28 T cell receptor beta chains were all obtained from the same sample, sequenced in a study of CD8 T cells in ankylosing spondylitis (dated by TCRdb to 2017 to 2019). Libraries were constructed by 5' RACE. Sequenced using an Illumina MiSeq. The public reads were reprocessed in TCRdb via fastp at Q25 and MiXCR, keeping in-frame beta chains. Merged by CDR3 protein, the rows form single entries marked with the most common genes and DNA. Counted in this sample were roughly 36,000 distinct CDR3 sequences; 14% of them appeared once. The ten largest clones represent 36% of the sample. Sequenced sample: blood. These receptors originate from a male donor with ankylosing spondylitis or in good health (not recorded which).

Only a few counts were recorded for this clonotype. The chain couples TRBV29-1 to TRBJ2-1; D remains ambiguous. V was cut by 0 bases and J by 3 bases, with 6 bases left in between. Germline V gene sequence: CDR1 SQVTM, CDR2 ANQGSEA. There are 13 residues in the CDR3. The DNA for the CDR3 is TGCAGCGTTGAAGATCCCTTCTACAATGAGCAGTTCTTC. Encoded protein: CSVEDPFYNEQFF.

This clonotype was seen a few times. The chain joins TRBV30 to TRBJ2-1, with D maybe TRBD2 (5 bases). CDR3 length: 14 residues. From germline, CDR1 is GTSNPN and CDR2 SVGIG (reference sequence). V was pared by 3 bases and J by 5 bases, with 14 bases between. In DNA form, the CDR3 reads TGTGCCTGGAGAAGCCTAGCAGATAACAATGAGCAGTTCTTC. This gives the protein CAWRSLADNNEQFF.

This clonotype occurred a few times. The chain's CDR3 is CASSPRGAGHYNEQFF. CDR3 sequence (DNA): TGTGCCAGCAGTCCTAGGGGAGCGGGCCACTACAATGAGCAGTTCTTC. The gene calls are TRBV6-2 or TRBV6-3 and TRBJ2-1; perhaps TRBD2 as D (6 bases). With 5 bases removed from V and 3 bases from J, the gap between germline ends came to 17 bases. This CDR3 has 16 amino acids. Germline V CDR1 and CDR2: MNHEY, SVGEGT.

There are a few counts of this clonotype. CDR3 loop: CSARGQGSSYNEQFF. The CDR3, as DNA: TGCAGTGCTAGAGGACAGGGAAGCTCCTACAATGAGCAGTTCTTC. The chain couples TRBV20-1 to TRBJ2-1; TRBD1 agrees at 7 bases. The CDR3 length is 15 residues. Trimming at V came to 1 base and at J to 0 bases, leaving 3 bases not matched to a gene. Germline V CDR1 and CDR2: DFQATT, SNEGSKA (reference sequence).

The chain recombines TRBV28 with TRBJ2-5; 12 bases align to TRBD2. Germline CDR1 MDHEN, CDR2 SYDVKM. Trimming removed 3 bases from V and 4 bases from J; junction bases left unmatched: 3. The CDR3 runs to 15 residues. Here the CDR3 DNA reads TGTGCCAGCAGTTTGACTAGCGGGAGTAGAGAGACCCAGTACTTC. Its protein product is CASSLTSGSRETQYF.

V gene TRBV12-3 or TRBV12-4 combines with J gene TRBJ1-5, with D perhaps TRBD1 (6 bases). The CDR3 consists of 13 residues. V was cut by 5 bases and J by 7 bases, with 12 bases left in between. The DNA for the CDR3 is TGTGCCAGCAGTCCTCAGGGGAACCAGCCCCAGCATTTT. It codes for CASSPQGNQPQHF.

The chain uses TRBV7-3 and TRBJ2-1, with unresolved D. The CDR3 has 15 residues. Germline assignment: CDR1 SGHTA and CDR2 FQGTGA. Trimming took 1 base from V and 4 from J, leaving 11 bases between them. CDR3 nucleotide sequence: TGTGCCAGCAGCTTAAGCGCCGGATTTTACAATGAGCAGTTCTTC. This sequence encodes CASSLSAGFYNEQFF. The whole variable domain, filled in from reference TRBV7-3 and TRBJ2-1, reads GAGVSQTPSNKVTEKGKYVELRCDPISGHTALYWYRQSLGQGPEFLIYFQGTGAADDSGLPNDRFFAVRPEGSVSTLKIQRTERGDSAVYLCASSLSAGFYNEQFFGPGTRLTVL.

This clonotype has a handful of counts. The V and J genes are TRBV6-5 and TRBJ2-2, with 7 bases aligning to TRBD2. The CDR3 consists of 14 residues. V was pared by 2 bases and J by 6 bases, with 3 bases of the junction left unmatched. Germline CDR1 reads MNHEY; CDR2 reads SVGAGI. The CDR3 is CASSYAGRAGELFF. In DNA form, the CDR3 reads TGTGCCAGCAGTTACGCAGGGAGGGCCGGGGAGCTGTTTTTT.

The chain joins TRBV11-3 to TRBJ2-1; 9 bases agree with TRBD2. The V segment lost 5 bases and the J segment 8 bases; nucleotides outside the gene matches: 10. The CDR3 runs to 15 residues. The germline CDR1 and CDR2 sequences are SGHNT and YENEEA. CDR3 DNA sequence: TGTGCCAGCAGCCCATCCGGGACTAGCTTCCATGAGCAGTTCTTC. Its protein is CASSPSGTSFHEQFF.

The chain combines TRBV2 with TRBJ2-3; D gene ambiguous. Trimming left V 7 bases short and J 1 base short, with 9 bases between. Germline lookup yields CDR1 SNHLY and CDR2 FYNNEI. This CDR3 spans 13 amino acids. The CDR3 loop reads CASKLYRTDTQYF. The CDR3 DNA sequence: TGTGCCAGCAAGCTCTACCGCACAGATACGCAGTATTTT.

In this sample, this clonotype turned up a few times. The rearrangement links TRBV10-3 to TRBJ1-6, with no clear D. Looked up from germline, CDR1 is ENHRY and CDR2 is SYGVKD. This CDR3 spans 13 amino acids. Between the trimmed V and J ends, which lost 4 bases and 8 bases, there was a span of 9 bases. The CDR3: CAISVGSDSPLHF. The CDR3 DNA is TGTGCCATCAGTGTCGGTAGTGATTCACCCCTCCACTTT.

This clonotype has ten or more counts. The chain is built from TRBV20-1 and TRBJ1-1, with D possibly being TRBD1 (5 bases). The CDR3 has 16 amino acids. Germline V gene data show CDR1 as DFQATT and CDR2 as SNEGSKA (reference sequence). V dropped 0 bases and J dropped 1 base, with 15 bases sitting between them. The CDR3 reads CSARDLKRGWNTEAFF. The CDR3 DNA sequence: TGCAGTGCTAGAGATTTGAAAAGGGGATGGAACACTGAAGCTTTCTTT.

The chain carries TRBV12-3 or TRBV12-4 and TRBJ2-3; D is possibly TRBD2 (6 bases). V dropped 6 bases and J dropped 2 bases, with 15 bases sitting between them. The CDR3 spans 15 residues. The CDR3 spells CASSLGRGITDTQYF. The CDR3 DNA reads TGTGCCAGCAGCCTAGGACGGGGGATCACAGATACGCAGTATTTT.

V is TRBV5-1 and J is TRBJ2-2, with D hard to call. This CDR3 is built from 15 residues. CDR1 is SGHRS and CDR2 is YFSETQ in the germline V gene. V lost 1 base, J lost 0 bases, and 7 bases lay in between. CDR3 region: CASSLTATNTGELFF. CDR3 bases: TGCGCCAGCAGCTTGACGGCTACGAACACCGGGGAGCTGTTTTTT. Supplemented by reference TRBV5-1 and TRBJ2-2, the full variable domain reads KAGVTQTPRYLIKTRGQQVTLSCSPISGHRSVSWYQQTPGQGLQFLFEYFSETQRNKGNFPGRFSGRQFSNSRSEMNVSTLELGDSALYLCASSLTATNTGELFFGEGSRLTVL.

V usage is TRBV24-1 and J usage is TRBJ2-2; D is tentatively TRBD1 or TRBD2 (6 bases each). V was cut by 7 bases and J by 0 bases, with 11 bases left in between. In germline, CDR1 is KGHDR, CDR2 SFDVKD. This CDR3 contains 15 residues. The CDR3 reads CATRGGPANTGELFF. The CDR3 DNA sequence: TGTGCCACCAGAGGGGGGCCGGCGAACACCGGGGAGCTGTTTTTT.

The sample holds many counts of this clonotype. This chain joins TRBV20-1 and TRBJ2-1; 16 bases map to TRBD2. Germline assignment: CDR1 DFQATT and CDR2 SNEGSKA (reference sequence). The junction had 14 bases not matched to a gene; V was cut back by 5 bases and J by 4 bases. The CDR3 is 19 residues long. Here the CDR3 reads CSARKRGLAGGISYNEQFF. The CDR3 bases are TGCAGTGCTCGAAAAAGGGGACTAGCGGGAGGGATTTCGTACAATGAGCAGTTCTTC.

This chain links TRBV28 with TRBJ1-6; TRBD1 might be the D (5 bases). The CDR3 extends over 15 amino acids. Germline V gene data show CDR1 as MDHEN and CDR2 as SYDVKM. V lost 5 bases and J 10 bases, leaving 18 bases between the germline ends. CDR3 residues: CASSIGRGSRSPLHF. The CDR3 coding sequence is TGTGCCAGCAGTATAGGGCGGGGGTCGCGGTCACCCCTCCACTTT.

A few counts support this clonotype. The genes are TRBV7-2 and TRBJ1-2; a weak D match, TRBD1 (6 bases). CDR3 length equals 16 residues. V dropped 5 bases and J dropped 0 bases, with 16 bases sitting between them. In germline, CDR1 is SGHTA, CDR2 FQGNSA. The CDR3 is CASSPLGGRTNYGYTF. The CDR3 region has the DNA TGTGCCAGCAGCCCCTTGGGGGGGCGGACTAACTATGGCTACACCTTC.

The chain couples TRBV12-3 or TRBV12-4 to TRBJ2-1; 7 bases align to TRBD2. Trimming at V came to 4 bases and at J to 8 bases, leaving 14 bases not matched to a gene. The CDR3 sequence is 16 residues long. Here the CDR3 DNA reads TGTGCCAGCAGTTCTCCTGGTCGCGCCCGGGGGGATGAGCAGTTCTTC. This translates into CASSSPGRARGDEQFF.

This clonotype was recorded a few times. The chain links TRBV6-2 or TRBV6-3 to TRBJ2-2; possibly TRBD2 for D (6 bases). The CDR3 runs to 14 residues. Deletions cut 5 bases from V and 7 bases from J, with 14 bases between. The germline V gene has CDR1 MNHEY and CDR2 SVGEGT. CDR3 in amino acids: CASSRGLEFGELFF. DNA for the CDR3: TGTGCCAGCAGTAGGGGACTGGAATTCGGGGAGCTGTTTTTT.

V is TRBV5-1 and J is TRBJ2-2; no clear D. From germline, CDR1 is SGHRS and CDR2 YFSETQ. V shed 0 bases and J shed 6 bases, with 12 bases lying between them. The CDR3 has 15 amino acids. CDR3 nucleotides: TGCGCCAGCAGCTTGGAACCCGATACCCCCGGGGAGCTGTTTTTT. Residues: CASSLEPDTPGELFF.

This clonotype has more than one count but fewer than ten. The chain employs TRBV7-2 and TRBJ2-3; 8 nucleotides align to TRBD2. After removal of 2 bases from V and 2 bases from J, the junction contained 3 bases not matched to a gene. This CDR3 is built from 15 residues. CDR1 and CDR2 from the germline V gene are SGHTA and FQGNSA. CDR3 sequence (DNA): TGTGCCAGCAGCTTAATTAGCGGGACCACAGATACGCAGTATTTT. Its protein product is CASSLISGTTDTQYF.

This sequence joins TRBV5-1 and TRBJ2-7, with no clear D. The CDR3 covers 16 residues. Looked up from germline, CDR1 is SGHRS and CDR2 is YFSETQ. The V end lost 0 bases, the J end lost 0 bases, and 13 bases lay between the germline ends. The CDR3 region is CASSLGSRLSSYEQYF. CDR3 DNA sequence: TGCGCCAGCAGCTTGGGTAGCCGGCTCAGCTCCTACGAGCAGTACTTC.

This clonotype was picked up many times. CDR3 sequence: CSVGSQETQYF. In DNA, the CDR3 is TGCAGCGTCGGGTCCCAAGAGACCCAGTACTTC. The chain carries TRBV29-1 and TRBJ2-5; no reliable D call. V was cut by 6 bases and J by 1 base, with 6 bases left in between. CDR1 is SQVTM, CDR2 ANQGSEA, per germline. The CDR3 length is 11 residues. Full variable domain (remainder filled in from reference TRBV29-1 and TRBJ2-5): SAVISQKPSRDICQRGTSLTIQCQVDSQVTMMFWYRQQPGQSLTLIATANQGSEATYESGFVIDKFPISRPNLTFSTLTVSNMSPEDSSIYLCSVGSQETQYFGPGTRLLVL.

J is TRBJ1-4 and V is TRBV12-3 or TRBV12-4; 8 bases are shared with TRBD1. The junction had 9 bases not matched to a gene; V was cut back by 6 bases and J by 3 bases. CDR3 length: 16 residues. The CDR3 nucleotides are TGTGCCAGCAGGCACAGGGGGTCGCCCCCTAATGAAAAACTGTTTTTT. Protein product: CASRHRGSPPNEKLFF.

The J gene is TRBJ2-2, the V gene TRBV20-1; D perhaps matches TRBD1 (6 bases). The CDR3 is 14 amino acids. V was cut by 3 bases and J by 7 bases, with 15 bases left in between. Germline assignment: CDR1 DFQATT and CDR2 SNEGSKA (reference sequence). The CDR3 loop is CSASPRGFGGELFF. CDR3 bases: TGCAGTGCTAGTCCCAGGGGCTTCGGCGGGGAGCTGTTTTTT.

This chain links TRBV7-2 with TRBJ1-4, with TRBD1 identical over 10 bases. CDR1 is SGHTA and CDR2 is FQGNSA in the germline V gene. The CDR3 loop spans 14 amino acids. V dropped 6 bases and J dropped 8; count of bases not matched to a gene: 6. The CDR3 spells CASRSGTGEEKLFF. CDR3 nucleotides: TGTGCCAGCAGATCCGGGACAGGGGAAGAAAAACTGTTTTTT. The entire variable domain, with the rest obtained from reference TRBV7-2 and TRBJ1-4, is as follows: GAGVSQSPSNKVTEKGKDVELRCDPISGHTALYWYRQSLGQGLEFLIYFQGNSAPDKSGLPSDRFSAERTGGSVSTLTIQRTQQEDSAVYLCASRSGTGEEKLFFGSGTQLSVL.

The chain is built from TRBV4-2 and TRBJ2-7; D is possibly TRBD1 or TRBD2 (6 bases each). This CDR3 contains 15 residues. V was shortened by 2 bases and J by 3 bases, with 14 bases between the two germline ends. From germline, CDR1 is LGHNA and CDR2 YNFKEQ. Here the CDR3 reads CASSQSRGGSYEQYF. The CDR3 DNA is TGTGCCAGCAGCCAATCCAGGGGAGGCAGCTACGAGCAGTACTTC.